The 28 T cell receptor beta chains reported below all come from one sample, sequenced in a study of OX40 agonist ivuxolimab in advanced cancers. Sequenced by immunoSEQ multiplex PCR; TCRdb stores in-frame clones only, minus some. This sample has some 59,000 clones; more than 65% occur once, and the top ten carry 2% to 3%. The sample consisted of CD4+ or CD8+ T cells sorted from blood, taken in a trial of the OX40 agonist ivuxolimab. The receptors stem from an adult with an advanced solid tumor such as melanoma, head and neck, liver or kidney cancer.

The chain combines TRBV7-3 with TRBJ1-1; no definite D call. Germline V CDR1 and CDR2: SGHTA, FQGTGA. CDR3 length: 17 amino acids. V lost 5 bases, J lost 2 bases, and 21 bases lay in between. The CDR3 bases are TGTGCCAGCAGCCCGGGTCGTGTGGGGATACTTAACACTGAAGCTTTCTTT. It specifies CASSPGRVGILNTEAFF.

In nucleotides, the CDR3 is TGTGCCAGCAGCTTGCAGGGCACACACTACGAGCAGTACTTC. Amino acids: CASSLQGTHYEQYF. J is TRBJ2-7 and V is TRBV5-6, with a tentative D call TRBD1 (5 bases). CDR3 length equals 14 residues. CDR1 is SGHDT and CDR2 is YYEEEE in the germline V gene. Trimming stripped 1 base from V and 3 bases from J, with 11 bases between.

The chain is built from TRBV29-1 and TRBJ1-3; no definite D call. Looked up from germline, CDR1 is SQVTM and CDR2 is ANQGSEA. The CDR3 loop spans 12 amino acids. The ends were cut back, 7 bases at V and 3 bases at J, with 10 bases in the middle. The CDR3, as DNA: TGCAGCGGAATGACGGATGGAAACACCATATATTTT. This translates into CSGMTDGNTIYF.

The chain joins TRBV14 to TRBJ2-5; 9 positions match TRBD2. CDR3 length equals 16 residues. Germline V gives CDR1 SGHDN, CDR2 FVKESK. The junction had 4 bases not matched to a gene; V was cut back by 1 base and J by 1 base. In nucleotides, the CDR3 is TGTGCCAGCAGCCAAGGGGCAGCGGGGGGCCAAGAGACCCAGTACTTC. Amino acids: CASSQGAAGGQETQYF.

The rearrangement joins TRBV6-1 to TRBJ1-5, with unresolved D. CDR1 is MNHNS and CDR2 is SASEGT in the germline V gene. The CDR3 runs 13 residues. Trimming stripped 6 bases from V and 1 base from J, with 7 bases between. The CDR3 spells CASRVSSNQPQHF. The CDR3 DNA sequence: TGTGCCAGCAGGGTCAGCAGCAATCAGCCCCAGCATTTT.

CDR3 loop: CASSRGGRYNSPLHF. CDR3 nucleotides: TGTGCCAGTAGTCGGGGGGGCCGGTATAATTCACCCCTCCACTTT. The chain combines TRBV19 with TRBJ1-6, with D possibly matching TRBD1 (6 bases). The CDR3 runs 15 residues. With 5 bases removed from V and 4 bases from J, the gap between germline ends came to 12 bases. Germline CDR1 reads LNHDA; CDR2 reads SQIVND (reference sequence).

The chain carries TRBV4-2 and TRBJ1-2, with D hard to call. The CDR3 extends over 17 amino acids. Trimming shortened V by 0 bases and J by 0 bases, and 14 bases separated the two germline ends. CDR1 and CDR2 from the germline V gene are LGHNA and YNFKEQ. Here the CDR3 reads CASSQEVVFVTNYGYTF. The CDR3 region has the DNA TGTGCCAGCAGCCAAGAGGTAGTTTTTGTTACTAACTATGGCTACACCTTC.

The CDR3 coding sequence is TGTGCCAGCAGCCGAGTCCAGGAGACCCAGTACTTC. Translation gives CASSRVQETQYF. The chain recombines TRBV5-5 with TRBJ2-5; D is undetermined. Germline CDR1 is SGHKS and CDR2 is YYEKEE (reference sequence). V gave up 4 bases and J gave up 5 bases, with 9 bases separating them. The length of the CDR3 is 12 residues.

The chain has TRBV5-4 and TRBJ2-3; 9 positions match TRBD1. Germline values: CDR1 SGHNT, CDR2 YYREEE (reference sequence). Trimming took 4 bases from V and 6 from J; bases not matched to a gene: 6. The CDR3 extends over 14 amino acids. CDR3 coding DNA: TGTGCCAGCAGCACAGGGGGCAGTTTCGATACGCAGTATTTT. Protein: CASSTGGSFDTQYF.

V is TRBV10-3 and J is TRBJ2-7; TRBD1 agrees at 11 bases. Germline-derived CDR1 and CDR2 are ENHRY and SYGVKD. CDR3 length: 13 residues. The junction had 5 bases not matched to a gene; V was cut back by 7 bases and J by 6 bases. CDR3 DNA sequence: TGTGCCATCACCCCCGGGACAGGGGGCGAGCAGTACTTC. Translating it yields CAITPGTGGEQYF.

This clone turned up a few times. The rearrangement links TRBV6-1 to TRBJ2-1, with 10 nucleotides matching TRBD2. V trimming: 5 bases; J trimming: 9 bases; junction bases outside the gene matches: 10. This CDR3 has 15 residues. Germline-derived CDR1 and CDR2 are MNHNS and SASEGT. CDR3 sequence (DNA): TGTGCCAGCAGTCCCAGCGGGGGGGCCTCTGGTGAGCAGTTCTTC. Amino acids: CASSPSGGASGEQFF.

This chain uses TRBV5-1 with TRBJ2-2; 8 positions agree with TRBD2. CDR1 and CDR2 (germline): SGHRS, YFSETQ. This CDR3 comprises 15 residues. Trimming took 0 bases from V and 3 from J; bases not matched to a gene: 1. CDR3 DNA sequence: TGCGCCAGCAGCTTGGCCGGGGGGGACACCGGGGAGCTGTTTTTT. Translated, it gives CASSLAGGDTGELFF. The variable domain in full, completed from reference TRBV5-1 and TRBJ2-2, reads KAGVTQTPRYLIKTRGQQVTLSCSPISGHRSVSWYQQTPGQGLQFLFEYFSETQRNKGNFPGRFSGRQFSNSRSEMNVSTLELGDSALYLCASSLAGGDTGELFFGEGSRLTVL.

The rearrangement joins TRBV5-8 to TRBJ2-1; no definite D call. V was trimmed by 3 bases and J by 4 bases, leaving 2 bases between them. The V gene's germline CDR1 is SGHTS and CDR2 YDEGEE. The CDR3 contains 11 residues. In nucleotides, the CDR3 is TGTGCCAGCAGCTCATACAATGAGCAGTTCTTC. Residues: CASSSYNEQFF.

This clone was observed once. The chain couples TRBV5-4 to TRBJ1-2; no clear D. V lost 5 bases to trimming and J lost 6 bases, with 17 bases between them. Per germline, CDR1 SGHNT and CDR2 YYREEE (reference sequence). The length of the CDR3 is 14 residues. The CDR3, as DNA: TGTGCCAGCAGAGCTCAAACAGTGGCTCATGGCTACACCTTC. It yields the protein CASRAQTVAHGYTF.

The chain employs TRBV5-1 and TRBJ2-2, with 9 bases lining up with TRBD1. The CDR3 contains 14 residues. V was clipped by 5 bases and J by 3 bases; unmatched bases: 2. Germline values: CDR1 SGHRS, CDR2 YFSETQ. The CDR3 reads CASRWTGDTGELFF. Written as DNA, the CDR3 is TGCGCCAGCAGATGGACAGGGGACACCGGGGAGCTGTTTTTT.

V and J are TRBV6-6 and TRBJ2-6; D might be TRBD2 (5 bases). The CDR3 runs to 13 residues. Looked up from germline, CDR1 is MNHNY and CDR2 is SVGAGI (reference sequence). V lost 11 bases and J 3 bases, leaving 11 bases between the germline ends. Here the CDR3 DNA reads TGTGCCCTTTTTGCGGGTGGGGCCAACGTCCTGACTTTC. As protein: CALFAGGANVLTF.

The chain couples TRBV11-2 to TRBJ2-1; TRBD1 is a possible D gene (6 bases). The ends were cut back, 1 base at V and 7 bases at J, with 8 bases in the middle. CDR1 and CDR2 from the germline V gene are SGHAT and FQNNGV. This CDR3 spans 13 amino acids. CDR3 sequence: CASSLVGQNEQFF. CDR3 coding DNA: TGTGCCAGCAGCTTAGTGGGACAAAATGAGCAGTTCTTC.

This chain links TRBV12-5 with TRBJ1-4; D gene ambiguous. The CDR3 contains 18 residues. CDR1 LGHNT and CDR2 FRNRAP come from the germline V gene. Trimming left V 2 bases short and J 0 bases short, with 16 bases between. The CDR3 here is CASGLPGVGSATNEKLFF. CDR3 nucleotides: TGTGCTAGTGGTTTGCCCGGGGTGGGGTCCGCAACTAATGAAAAACTGTTTTTT.

This clone has a handful of counts. V and J are TRBV18 and TRBJ2-5; no clear D. Trimming took 3 bases from V and 5 from J, leaving 13 bases between them. Germline lookup yields CDR1 KGHSH and CDR2 LQKENI. The CDR3 covers 14 residues. CDR3 nucleotide sequence: TGTGCCAGCTCACCCGATGGACCACAGGAGACCCAGTACTTC. Protein: CASSPDGPQETQYF.

The chain has TRBV19 and TRBJ2-7; 12 nucleotides align to TRBD2. Germline lookup yields CDR1 LNHDA and CDR2 SQIVND (reference sequence). The CDR3 covers 15 residues. V shed 4 bases and J 6 bases; nucleotides not matched to a gene: 7. The CDR3 sequence: CASSTASGGALEQYF. In DNA form, the CDR3 reads TGTGCCAGTAGTACTGCTAGCGGGGGGGCCCTCGAGCAGTACTTC. The full variable domain, rest sourced from reference TRBV19 and TRBJ2-7, is DGGITQSPKYLFRKEGQNVTLSCEQNLNHDAMYWYRQDPGQGLRLIYYSQIVNDFQKGDIAEGYSVSREKKESFPLTVTSAQKNPTAFYLCASSTASGGALEQYFGPGTRLTVT.

J is TRBJ1-6 and V is TRBV19; 8 bases fit TRBD1. CDR1 and CDR2 from the germline V gene are LNHDA and SQIVND (reference sequence). CDR3 length: 17 amino acids. The J segment lost 10 bases and the V segment lost 3 bases, leaving 14 bases of the junction unmatched. As DNA, the CDR3 is TGTGCCAGTAGTATCGCCAGGGGGACAGGCAATCCCTCACCCCTCCACTTT. Translating gives CASSIARGTGNPSPLHF. The full variable domain, in which reference TRBV19 and TRBJ1-6 provide the parts outside the CDR3, is DGGITQSPKYLFRKEGQNVTLSCEQNLNHDAMYWYRQDPGQGLRLIYYSQIVNDFQKGDIAEGYSVSREKKESFPLTVTSAQKNPTAFYLCASSIARGTGNPSPLHFGNGTRLTVT.

The chain has TRBV7-2 and TRBJ2-3, with TRBD2 identical over 14 bases. CDR1 is SGHTA and CDR2 is FQGNSA in the germline V gene. The V gene end was trimmed by 4 bases and the J gene end by 4 bases; junction bases not matched to a gene: 10. This CDR3 has 18 amino acids. The CDR3 DNA is TGTGCCAGCAGCTACGGACTAGCGGGGGGCCCGAGCTCAGATACGCAGTATTTT. It codes for CASSYGLAGGPSSDTQYF.

The chain carries TRBV10-3 and TRBJ2-7; TRBD2 is a possible D gene (6 bases). Between the trimmed V and J ends, which lost 6 bases and 3 bases, there was a span of 15 bases. CDR1 is ENHRY, CDR2 SYGVKD, per germline. The CDR3 extends over 14 amino acids. CDR3: CAIRRDATNYEQYF. The CDR3 nucleotides are TGTGCCATCAGGCGGGACGCGACAAACTACGAGCAGTACTTC.

The chain couples TRBV9 to TRBJ2-1; tentative D call: TRBD2 (7 bases). Per germline, CDR1 SGDLS and CDR2 YYNGEE. Trimming stripped 4 bases from V and 9 bases from J, with 23 bases between. The CDR3 length is 16 residues. CDR3 sequence: CASSKGGGRDKGEQFF. For the CDR3, the DNA is TGTGCCAGCAGCAAGGGCGGGGGCAGGGATAAGGGTGAGCAGTTCTTC.

This clone was found a few times. The genes are TRBV2 and TRBJ1-6; TRBD1 matches 7 bases. V was clipped by 1 base and J by 10 bases; unmatched bases: 10. Germline lookup yields CDR1 SNHLY and CDR2 FYNNEI. The CDR3 totals 16 residues. CDR3 amino acids: CASSEGIKGAKSPLHF. CDR3 coding DNA: TGTGCCAGCAGTGAAGGCATAAAGGGGGCTAAGTCACCCCTCCACTTT.

The rearrangement joins TRBV15 to TRBJ2-7; tentatively, D is TRBD1 (6 bases). The CDR3 is made up of 13 amino acids. CDR1 is LNHNV and CDR2 is YYDKDF in the germline V gene (reference sequence). Trimming left V 8 bases short and J 0 bases short, with 11 bases between. The CDR3 spells CATGDRSSYEQYF. CDR3 DNA: TGTGCCACCGGTGACAGGAGCTCCTACGAGCAGTACTTC.

CDR3 amino acids: CAGLGGYTF. CDR3 DNA sequence: TGTGCCGGACTGGGAGGCTACACCTTC. This chain links TRBV3-1 (or the pseudogene TRBV3-2) with TRBJ1-2, with D unresolved. The CDR3 covers 9 residues. V was clipped by 11 bases and J by 8 bases, with 9 bases between them. Germline lookup yields CDR1 LGHDT and CDR2 YNNKEL (reference sequence).

The rearrangement links TRBV10-3 to TRBJ1-2; 10 nucleotides agree with TRBD1. This CDR3 region has 13 residues. Germline lookup yields CDR1 ENHRY and CDR2 SYGVKD. Trimming cost V 2 bases and J 7 bases; bases outside gene matches: 1. DNA for the CDR3: TGTGCCATCAGTGAGGGACAGGGGGGTGGCTACACCTTC. This sequence encodes CAISEGQGGGYTF.